One sample yielded the 28 T cell receptor beta chains listed below, sequenced in a study of T cell changes during pregnancy in multiple sclerosis. Using immunoSEQ multiplex PCR, the repertoire was profiled, and TCRdb retains in-frame clones only, with some absent. The sample lists tens of thousands of clones; just over 90% were seen once. The sequencing here drew on peripheral blood, taken in the first trimester of pregnancy. All receptors come from a female donor in good health, enrolled as a control in a pregnancy study.

The gene calls are TRBV7-3 and TRBJ2-4, with 11 bases aligning to TRBD2. The CDR3 sequence is 14 residues long. Germline CDR1 and CDR2: SGHTA and FQGTGA. V dropped 5 bases and J dropped 5; count of bases not matched to a gene: 2. CDR3 DNA: TGTGCCAGCAGCCCACTAGCGGGGGAAAACATTCAGTACTTC. Its protein is CASSPLAGENIQYF.

This clone was recorded a few times. The rearrangement links TRBV2 to TRBJ1-5; possible D gene TRBD1, 5 bases. Germline V lookup: CDR1 SNHLY, CDR2 FYNNEI. The CDR3 consists of 15 residues. Trimming took 5 bases from V and 1 from J, leaving 12 bases between them. The CDR3 DNA reads TGTGCCAGCAGTTCCAGGGTTACGAGCAATCAGCCCCAGCATTTT. Translated: CASSSRVTSNQPQHF.

This chain joins TRBV6-5 and TRBJ2-7; 7 nucleotides agree with TRBD1. The CDR3 sequence is 15 residues long. V lost 7 bases, J lost 0 bases, and 9 bases stayed unmatched. In germline, CDR1 is MNHEY, CDR2 SVGAGI. Written as DNA, the CDR3 is TGTGCCAGCACCCAAACAGGGGTCTTCTCCTACGAGCAGTACTTC. Encoded protein: CASTQTGVFSYEQYF.

V is TRBV27 and J is TRBJ1-1, with D perhaps matching TRBD1 (5 bases). The CDR3 length is 14 residues. V gave up 5 bases and J gave up 5 bases, with 15 bases separating them. The germline V gene encodes CDR1 MNHEY and CDR2 SMNVEV (reference sequence). The CDR3 DNA sequence: TGTGCCAGCAGTCTGATGCAAGGGGTAACTGAAGCTTTCTTT. Amino acid sequence: CASSLMQGVTEAFF.

The V gene is TRBV7-8, the J gene TRBJ2-1, with a tentative D call TRBD2 (5 bases). The CDR3 contains 13 residues. V was clipped by 3 bases and J by 5 bases, with 8 bases between them. The germline V gene encodes CDR1 SGHVS and CDR2 FQNEAQ. The CDR3 sequence: CASSFSSNNEQFF. The CDR3, as DNA: TGTGCCAGCAGCTTCTCTAGCAACAATGAGCAGTTCTTC.

This clone came up once. The chain carries TRBV7-4 and TRBJ2-1, with a weak D call TRBD2 (6 bases). Germline values: CDR1 SGHVT, CDR2 SQSDAQ. This CDR3 spans 16 amino acids. Trimming pared 5 bases from V and 2 bases from J, leaving 16 bases between. The CDR3 DNA sequence: TGTGCCAGCAGCGATCGGATAGCGGTACCCTACAATGAGCAGTTCTTC. Translation gives CASSDRIAVPYNEQFF.

This chain links TRBV2 with TRBJ1-5; D remains unclear. CDR1 and CDR2 from the germline V gene are SNHLY and FYNNEI. CDR3 length: 16 amino acids. Trimming took 4 bases from V and 3 from J, leaving 16 bases between them. The CDR3 loop reads CASSGFLGLFNQPQHF. The CDR3 bases are TGTGCCAGCAGTGGTTTTTTAGGACTGTTCAATCAGCCCCAGCATTTT.

This clone has just one count. The chain has TRBV29-1 and TRBJ2-7, with 8 bases aligning to TRBD1. CDR3 length: 12 residues. CDR1 and CDR2 from the germline V gene are SQVTM and ANQGSEA. V was pared by 5 bases and J by 6 bases, with 6 bases of the junction left unmatched. CDR3: CSVLRTGSEQYF. In DNA form, the CDR3 reads TGCAGCGTTTTACGGACAGGGAGCGAGCAGTACTTC.

Concerning this clone: The junction differs from germline at one of its ends, possibly a read error. This chain uses TRBV6-5 with TRBJ1-1; D call uncertain. CDR1 and CDR2 (germline): MNHEY, SVGAGI. The CDR3 consists of 13 residues. CDR3 in DNA: TGTGCCAGCACTCCCACCTTCAACAGTGAAGCTTTCTTT. Translating it yields CASTPTFNSEAFF.

The rearrangement links TRBV11-2 to TRBJ2-7; D may be TRBD1 (6 bases). Germline V gene lookup returns CDR1 SGHAT and CDR2 FQNNGV. CDR3 length: 15 residues. V was cut by 5 bases and J by 2 bases, with 16 bases left in between. CDR3 nucleotides: TGTGCCAGCAGCCCAGTACAGGGAAAACCCTACGAGCAGTACTTC. Its protein is CASSPVQGKPYEQYF.

This chain joins TRBV7-8 and TRBJ1-1; D gene unclear. CDR3 length equals 17 residues. V lost 0 bases, J lost 10 bases, and 24 bases lay in between. Germline V gives CDR1 SGHVS, CDR2 FQNEAQ. Written as DNA, the CDR3 is TGTGCCAGCAGCTTAGCTAGGTTGCCTAGGCCCAAAGGAGGAGCTTTCTTT. This codes for CASSLARLPRPKGGAFF.

CDR3 in amino acids: CASSQGLDYYEQYF. CDR3 nucleotides: TGTGCCAGTAGTCAGGGACTGGACTACTACGAGCAGTACTTC. The rearrangement joins TRBV19 to TRBJ2-7; maybe TRBD2 (6 bases). Between the trimmed V and J ends, which lost 5 bases and 3 bases, there was a span of 14 bases. The CDR3 spans 14 residues. Germline V lookup: CDR1 LNHDA, CDR2 SQIVND (reference sequence).

This clone appeared once. The V gene is TRBV19, the J gene TRBJ2-1; no clear D gene. The CDR3 totals 15 residues. Trimming removed 3 bases from V and 0 bases from J, with 9 bases in between. The V gene's germline CDR1 is LNHDA and CDR2 SQIVND (reference sequence). The CDR3 DNA reads TGTGCCAGTAGTATGGCGGTCAGCTCCTACAATGAGCAGTTCTTC. Translated: CASSMAVSSYNEQFF.

This sequence joins TRBV5-1 and TRBJ2-3; 8 bases line up with TRBD1. J gave up 5 bases and V 0 bases, and 5 bases lay outside the gene matches. CDR3 length equals 15 residues. Germline lookup yields CDR1 SGHRS and CDR2 YFSETQ. CDR3 sequence reads: CASSLEGTGRDTQYF. The CDR3 bases are TGCGCCAGCAGCTTGGAGGGGACAGGCAGAGATACGCAGTATTTT. The entire variable domain, with the rest obtained from reference TRBV5-1 and TRBJ2-3, is as follows: KAGVTQTPRYLIKTRGQQVTLSCSPISGHRSVSWYQQTPGQGLQFLFEYFSETQRNKGNFPGRFSGRQFSNSRSEMNVSTLELGDSALYLCASSLEGTGRDTQYFGPGTRLTVL.

The chain couples TRBV4-2 to TRBJ1-2; D may be TRBD1 (6 bases). With 0 bases removed from V and 4 bases from J, the gap between germline ends came to 12 bases. The CDR3 runs 15 residues. Germline-derived CDR1 and CDR2 are LGHNA and YNFKEQ. As DNA, the CDR3 is TGTGCCAGCAGCCAAGAGGAGACAGGTGCCTATGGCTACACCTTC. It encodes CASSQEETGAYGYTF.

J is TRBJ1-1 and V is TRBV7-6; D is unclear. V lost 6 bases to trimming and J lost 2 bases, with 10 bases between them. CDR1 is SGHVS and CDR2 is FNYEAQ in the germline V gene. The CDR3 covers 13 residues. In nucleotides, the CDR3 is TGTGCCAGCAGGTGGCAGATTAACACTGAAGCTTTCTTT. Its protein product is CASRWQINTEAFF.

The chain links TRBV18 to TRBJ1-2, with D tentatively TRBD1 (5 bases). The V gene lost 6 bases and the J gene lost 4 bases, with 15 bases spanning the gap. The germline V gene encodes CDR1 KGHSH and CDR2 LQKENI. The CDR3 covers 14 residues. CDR3 coding DNA: TGTGCCAGCTCCTTAGGGGCCCTCTCCTATGGCTACACCTTC. This codes for CASSLGALSYGYTF. Based on the CDR3 plus reference TRBV18 and TRBJ1-2, the full variable domain is NAGVMQNPRHLVRRRGQEARLRCSPMKGHSHVYWYRQLPEEGLKFMVYLQKENIIDESGMPKERFSAEFPKEGPSILRIQQVVRGDSAAYFCASSLGALSYGYTFGSGTRLTVV.

The chain carries TRBV7-9 and TRBJ1-1; 12 bases match TRBD1. Germline-derived CDR1 and CDR2 are SEHNR and FQNEAQ (reference sequence). The V and J ends lost 0 bases and 3 bases, in that order; junction bases with no gene match: 5. This CDR3 spans 17 amino acids. In nucleotides, the CDR3 is TGTGCCAGCAGCTTAGCCGGGACAGGGGGCGAGGACACTGAAGCTTTCTTT. This codes for CASSLAGTGGEDTEAFF.

This clone has more than one count but fewer than ten. The J gene is TRBJ2-5, the V gene TRBV25-1; 9 bases map to TRBD2. The V gene's germline CDR1 is MGHDK and CDR2 SYGVNS. The V segment lost 7 bases and the J segment 4 bases; nucleotides outside the gene matches: 10. This CDR3 contains 15 residues. Here the CDR3 DNA reads TGTGCCAGCAAAAAGGCGGGACTAGCCTCAGAGACCCAGTACTTC. As protein: CASKKAGLASETQYF.

The genes are TRBV2 and TRBJ2-1; possibly TRBD1 for D (5 bases). Germline V lookup: CDR1 SNHLY, CDR2 FYNNEI. The ends were cut back, 4 bases at V and 9 bases at J, with 16 bases in the middle. The CDR3 consists of 14 residues. The CDR3 DNA reads TGTGCCAGCAGTGTTTCAGGGTCGGAGTCTGAGCAGTTCTTC. Encoded protein: CASSVSGSESEQFF.

The gene calls are TRBV11-1 and TRBJ2-1, with no clear D. The CDR3 is 12 amino acids. Germline V gene sequence: CDR1 SGHAT, CDR2 FQDESV (reference sequence). Between the trimmed V and J ends, which lost 3 bases and 8 bases, there was a span of 8 bases. For the CDR3, the DNA is TGTGCCAGCAGCTTGGGCTCACATGAGCAGTTCTTC. Protein sequence: CASSLGSHEQFF.

V gene TRBV4-1 combines with J gene TRBJ1-1, with D maybe TRBD1 (6 bases). V lost 0 bases and J lost 4, with 12 bases in between. CDR1 and CDR2 from the germline V gene are MGHRA and YSYEKL. The CDR3 runs 15 residues. The CDR3 loop reads CASSQDLGGGTEAFF. The CDR3 nucleotides read TGCGCCAGCAGCCAAGATTTAGGGGGTGGCACTGAAGCTTTCTTT.

The J gene is TRBJ2-7, the V gene TRBV18; D is perhaps TRBD2 (5 bases). Germline V gene lookup returns CDR1 KGHSH and CDR2 LQKENI. V dropped 3 bases and J dropped 3 bases, with 18 bases sitting between them. The CDR3 runs 16 residues. DNA of the CDR3: TGTGCCAGCTCACCTCTTCCGGCCAGGACTCACTACGAGCAGTACTTC. Translation: CASSPLPARTHYEQYF.

The chain links TRBV15 to TRBJ2-3; tentative D call: TRBD2 (5 bases). Germline V lookup: CDR1 LNHNV, CDR2 YYDKDF (reference sequence). CDR3 length equals 16 residues. The V end was cut by 4 bases, the J end by 0 bases, with 14 bases between. CDR3 residues: CATSTTARTSTDTQYF. In DNA, the CDR3 is TGTGCCACCAGCACAACAGCACGGACTAGCACAGATACGCAGTATTTT.

The V call is TRBV1, the J call TRBJ2-1; whether TRBD2, the table's D call, matches the DNA was not checked. TRBV1 is a known pseudogene. This CDR3 has 16 amino acids. This CDR3 is CTSRHPAPSGKNEQFF. The DNA for the CDR3 is TGCACCAGCAGACACCCCGCGCCTAGCGGGAAAAATGAGCAGTTCTTC.

The chain links TRBV2 to TRBJ1-5, with TRBD1 matching 7 bases. V was clipped by 6 bases and J by 2 bases; unmatched bases: 7. The CDR3 loop spans 15 amino acids. Per the germline V gene, CDR1 is SNHLY and CDR2 is FYNNEI. The DNA for the CDR3 is TGTGCCAGCAGCGGAGGGGGCATAGGCAATCAGCCCCAGCATTTT. Translating gives CASSGGGIGNQPQHF.

This chain links TRBV11-2 with TRBJ2-3; 8 nucleotides match TRBD2. V lost 1 base, J lost 3 bases, and 3 bases stayed unmatched. The CDR3 has 15 residues. From germline, CDR1 is SGHAT and CDR2 FQNNGV. The CDR3 region has the DNA TGTGCCAGCAGCTTAGCGGGGGGGTCTACAGATACGCAGTATTTT. It specifies CASSLAGGSTDTQYF.

CDR3 nucleotide sequence: TGTGCCAGCAGTGAAGGTGGGGAGATCGGGCCCCAGCATTTT. It codes for CASSEGGEIGPQHF. The V and J genes are TRBV6-1 and TRBJ1-5, with no clear D. Germline CDR1 and CDR2: MNHNS and SASEGT. CDR3 length equals 14 residues. Trimming removed 1 base from V and 9 bases from J, with 13 bases in between.